Listed below are T cell receptor beta chains from one sample, sequenced in a study of blood T cell repertoires in COVID-19. Profiled with immunoSEQ multiplex PCR; TCRdb holds only in-frame clones, not every one. Here the sample spans around 360,000 clones, over 75% being singletons. The sequenced sample was PBMCs or T cells enriched from blood (not recorded which). The receptors were gathered from a young woman who had recovered from COVID-19. The CDR3 runs from the conserved cysteine through the conserved F or W. D genes are given only for firm matches. Clone size, where shown, is once, few, many, or a class for clones that have expanded.

len	v_gene	d_gene	j_gene	abundance	CDR3nt	CDR3aa
17	TRBV7-2	TRBD2	TRBJ2-1	-	TGTGCCAGCAGCGCGGGACTAGCGGGAGGCCTCTACAATGAGCAGTTCTTC	CASSAGLAGGLYNEQFF
18	TRBV18	TRBD1	TRBJ2-1	few	TGTGCCAGCTCACCCAAAGCCCCGGGACAGGGGGCTTACAATGAGCAGTTCTTC	CASSPKAPGQGAYNEQFF
14	TRBV5-1	-	TRBJ2-3	once	TGCGCCAGCCGGACAAGGGGCAACACAGATACGCAGTATTTT	CASRTRGNTDTQYF
14	TRBV11-3	-	TRBJ2-2	-	TGTGCCAGCAGCAGAGGGGGGGGCAGCGGGGAGCTGTTTTTT	CASSRGGGSGELFF
13	TRBV29-1	-	TRBJ2-1	-	TGCAGCGTTGGTGACAGATTCTACAATGAGCAGTTCTTC	CSVGDRFYNEQFF
16	TRBV3-1/TRBV3-2	-	TRBJ2-1	-	TGTGCCAGCAGACATACGACAGCGAGCTCCTACAATGAGCAGTTCTTC	CASRHTTASSYNEQFF
12	TRBV4-2	-	TRBJ1-4	-	TGTGCCAGCAGCCAGGAGACAGGAGGTACCGCCTTT	CASSQETGGTAF
12	TRBV7-9	-	TRBJ2-3	few	TGTGCCAGCAGCTTAGAGTCGGTGGCGCAGTATTTT	CASSLESVAQYF
12	TRBV2	-	TRBJ2-3	-	TGTGCCAGCACTGGGGCCTTAGATACGCAGTATTTT	CASTGALDTQYF
18	TRBV4-1	-	TRBJ1-4	-	TGCGCCAGCAGCCAAGATCTTTATTCGGGAACAACTAATGAAAAACTGTTTTTT	CASSQDLYSGTTNEKLFF
16	TRBV24-1	TRBD1	TRBJ1-6	-	TGTGCCACCAGTGATTTGCAGGGGGCGGGGAATTCACCCCTCCACTTT	CATSDLQGAGNSPLHF
14	TRBV25-1	TRBD2	TRBJ2-7	-	TGTGCCAGCAGTGAATTTGCGGGGGGGCGGGAGCAGTACTTC	CASSEFAGGREQYF
14	TRBV19	TRBD1	TRBJ2-7	-	TGTGCCAGTAGTATCGTACAGGGGTCCTACGAGCAGTACTTC	CASSIVQGSYEQYF
14	TRBV25-1	TRBD1	TRBJ2-1	-	TGTGCCAGCAGTGAATCACAGGGGATTCGGGAGCAGTTCTTC	CASSESQGIREQFF
15	TRBV7-2	TRBD2	TRBJ2-3	-	TGTGCCAGCAGCGCGACTAGCGGGGTAGGAGATACGCAGTATTTT	CASSATSGVGDTQYF
13	TRBV3-1/TRBV3-2	TRBD2	TRBJ2-1	-	TGTGCCAGCAGCCAACAGCGGGGGATTGAGCAGTTCTTC	CASSQQRGIEQFF
15	TRBV5-1	-	TRBJ2-3	few	TGCGCCAGCAGCTTGAGAGCTCAGGGCACAGATACGCAGTATTTT	CASSLRAQGTDTQYF
15	TRBV4-1	-	TRBJ2-3	-	TGCGCCAGCAGCCCAGCAGGGCAGAGCACAGATACGCAGTATTTT	CASSPAGQSTDTQYF
15	TRBV4-1	-	TRBJ1-2	-	TGCGCCAGCAGCCAAGATCCGACAGCTAACTATGGCTACACCTTC	CASSQDPTANYGYTF
15	TRBV4-1	-	TRBJ1-2	-	TGCGCCAGCAGCCAAGCCTGGGGGGGGATTATTGGCTACACCTTC	CASSQAWGGIIGYTF
17	TRBV29-1	TRBD1	TRBJ1-2	-	TGCAGCGTTGGGACCGGGACAGGGGGCGCAGGGGGCTATGGCTACACCTTC	CSVGTGTGGAGGYGYTF
14	TRBV27	TRBD2	TRBJ2-1	-	TGTGCCAGCAGTTGGGGACTAGCGAACAATGAGCAGTTCTTC	CASSWGLANNEQFF
16	TRBV6-5	-	TRBJ2-5	-	TGTGCCAGCAGTTACTCGATATCCAGGGCTGGGGAGACCCAGTACTTC	CASSYSISRAGETQYF
14	TRBV2	-	TRBJ1-2	-	TGTGCCAGCAACCCAGAGCCCCTAGGGGGTGGCTACACCTTC	CASNPEPLGGGYTF
13	TRBV12-3/TRBV12-4	-	TRBJ1-1	-	TGTGCCAGCAGATCCCAGGAGGACACTGAAGCTTTCTTT	CASRSQEDTEAFF
17	TRBV5-1	TRBD2	TRBJ2-5	-	TGCGCCAGCAGCTTGACAGGCCTAGCGGGAGGACAAGAGACCCAGTACTTC	CASSLTGLAGGQETQYF
15	TRBV3-1/TRBV3-2	TRBD2	TRBJ2-7	-	TGTGCCAGCAGCCAAGGACTAGCGGGTACCTACGAGCAGTACTTC	CASSQGLAGTYEQYF
15	TRBV5-1	TRBD1	TRBJ2-3	-	TGCGCCAGCAGCTTACAGGGGCAGGCGGCAGATACGCAGTATTTT	CASSLQGQAADTQYF
14	TRBV28	-	TRBJ1-1	once	TGTGCCAGCAGGGGACCGGGACAGAACACTGAAGCTTTCTTT	CASRGPGQNTEAFF
15	TRBV23-1	TRBD2	TRBJ2-7	-	TGCGCCAGCCGCGAAAGCGGGAGTTACTCAGACGAGCAGTACTTC	CASRESGSYSDEQYF
14	TRBV5-5	-	TRBJ2-1	few	TGTGCCAGCAGCTTTGGCGGGGACAGTAAGGAGCAGTTCTTC	CASSFGGDSKEQFF
16	TRBV21-1	-	TRBJ2-1	-	TGTGCCAGCAGCAAAGCGCGGGCTAGCGGGAGTCATGAGCAGTTCTTC	CASSKARASGSHEQFF
11	TRBV29-1	-	TRBJ2-7	-	TGCAGCGTCAGAACGGGCTACGAGCAGTACTTC	CSVRTGYEQYF
16	TRBV19	TRBD2	TRBJ2-3	-	TGTGCCAGTAGTGGGCTAGCGGAGCTACGCACAGATACGCAGTATTTT	CASSGLAELRTDTQYF
18	TRBV11-2	-	TRBJ2-2	-	TGTGCCAGCAGCCCAAGAGGGGGTCAGGGCGAGAACACCGGGGAGCTGTTTTTT	CASSPRGGQGENTGELFF
13	TRBV5-1	-	TRBJ1-2	-	TGCGCCAGCAGCTCGAATCCGGACTCCGGCTACACCTTC	CASSSNPDSGYTF
17	TRBV7-8	-	TRBJ1-3	-	TGTGCCAGCAGCCCACGAACCGGGGAAACGTGGAGAAACACCATATATTTT	CASSPRTGETWRNTIYF
13	TRBV10-2	-	TRBJ1-5	-	TGCGCCAGCAGCCAGGGTAGCAATCAGCCCCAGCATTTT	CASSQGSNQPQHF
14	TRBV9	-	TRBJ2-5	-	TGTGCCAGCAGCGTAGGCGCGGTCCAAGAGACCCAGTACTTC	CASSVGAVQETQYF
14	TRBV5-1	-	TRBJ2-6	-	TGCGCCAGCAGTGGCCTCTCTGGGGCCAACGTCCTGACTTTC	CASSGLSGANVLTF
14	TRBV9	-	TRBJ2-2	-	TGTGCCAGCAGCGGAACTGCGAACACCGGGGAGCTGTTTTTT	CASSGTANTGELFF
16	TRBV27	-	TRBJ2-7	-	TGTGCCAGCAGTTTATCCGTCCCCGGGACAACCTACGAGCAGTACTTC	CASSLSVPGTTYEQYF
14	TRBV5-6	TRBD2	TRBJ2-7	-	TGTGCCAGCAGCTCTAGCGGCGGTTCCTACGAGCAGTACTTC	CASSSSGGSYEQYF
15	TRBV7-9	-	TRBJ1-2	-	TGTGCCAGCAGCTTATCTGTCGCAGGGGAATATGGCTACACCTTC	CASSLSVAGEYGYTF
15	TRBV10-3	TRBD2	TRBJ2-2	-	TGTGCCATCAGTGCCGGACTAGTTAGCACCGGGGAGCTGTTTTTT	CAISAGLVSTGELFF
13	TRBV11-2	TRBD1	TRBJ1-1	-	TGTGCCAGCAGCTCGAACCAGGGGGGTGAAGCTTTCTTT	CASSSNQGGEAFF
13	TRBV5-1	TRBD1	TRBJ1-1	-	TGCGCCAGCAGTCAATGGACAGGCACTGAAGCTTTCTTT	CASSQWTGTEAFF
14	TRBV7-2	-	TRBJ2-7	-	TGTGCCAGCAGCTTTGCCGGTGCGGGCGACGAGCAGTACTTC	CASSFAGAGDEQYF
14	TRBV6-4	-	TRBJ1-4	-	TGTGCCAGCATTCGGGGGAGAACTAATGAAAAACTGTTTTTT	CASIRGRTNEKLFF
15	TRBV7-9	TRBD1	TRBJ1-1	-	TGTGCCAGCAGCACGTGGACAGGGGGTGGTACTGAAGCTTTCTTT	CASSTWTGGGTEAFF
14	TRBV5-6	-	TRBJ1-6	-	TGTGCCAGCAGCTTGCTACAGAATAATTCACCCCTCCACTTT	CASSLLQNNSPLHF
15	TRBV29-1	-	TRBJ2-5	-	TGCAGCGTTGAAGGGGTCCCCAGGTTCGTCGAGACCCAGTACTTC	CSVEGVPRFVETQYF
13	TRBV11-2	-	TRBJ2-3	-	TGTGCCAGCAGCTCGACAGTTGCAGATACGCAGTATTTT	CASSSTVADTQYF
14	TRBV29-1	-	TRBJ2-7	-	TGCAGCGCCGTATCAACTAGTTGGGGCTACGAGCAGTACTTC	CSAVSTSWGYEQYF